The 19 T cell receptor beta chains given below trace back to one sample, sequenced in a study of T-cell memory formation after mild COVID-19. TCRdb re-called the 5' RACE reads with MiXCR, one entry per CDR3 protein. This table holds 45,000 to 55,000 distinct CDR3 sequences, 5.5% to 7.5% found once. The sequenced material came from PBMCs or a T cell subset sorted from them (not recorded which). The receptor set was obtained from a man aged 18 to 29 who had mild COVID-19 (a few samples of this study predate the infection). Cell type and time point are not known.

This CDR3 is CASKAGGNNSPLHF. The DNA of the CDR3 is TGTGCCAGCAAGGCAGGGGGGAATAATTCACCCCTCCACTTT. This sequence joins TRBV2 and TRBJ1-6; TRBD1 agrees at 7 bases. The junction had 5 bases not matched to a gene; V was cut back by 7 bases and J by 5 bases. CDR3 length: 14 amino acids. Germline V lookup: CDR1 SNHLY, CDR2 FYNNEI.

The genes are TRBV7-9 and TRBJ2-7; the D is unclear. V dropped 1 base and J dropped 2 bases, with 12 bases sitting between them. The germline CDR1 and CDR2 sequences are SEHNR and FQNEAQ (reference sequence). The CDR3 consists of 15 residues. This CDR3 is CASSLVSGRAYEQYF. Here the CDR3 DNA reads TGTGCCAGCAGCTTAGTGTCGGGTAGGGCCTACGAGCAGTACTTC.

CDR3 protein: CASRPGTDTQYF. The DNA of the CDR3 is TGTGCCAGTAGACCTGGCACAGATACGCAGTATTTT. This chain uses TRBV12-3 or TRBV12-4 with TRBJ2-3, with D hard to call. V lost 9 bases and J lost 1, with 8 bases in between. CDR3 length equals 12 residues.

The chain's CDR3 is CASRAGGPRETQYF. DNA for the CDR3: TGTGCCAGCAGGGCGGGGGGGCCTAGGGAGACCCAGTACTTC. This chain joins TRBV2 and TRBJ2-5; 9 bases agree with TRBD2. The CDR3 length is 14 residues. The germline CDR1 and CDR2 sequences are SNHLY and FYNNEI. With V trimmed by 6 bases and J by 5 bases, 7 bases remained unmatched.

Ten or more counts support this clonotype. The chain has TRBV11-2 and TRBJ2-3, with 11 bases lining up with TRBD2. The ends lost 2 bases at V and 5 bases at J; junction bases unmatched: 15. The germline V gene encodes CDR1 SGHAT and CDR2 FQNNGV. This CDR3 region has 19 residues. CDR3 protein: CASSLNYDTSGGNLDTQYF. As DNA, the CDR3 is TGTGCCAGCAGCTTAAATTACGACACTAGCGGGGGAAACCTAGATACGCAGTATTTT.

This clonotype was counted at least ten times. This CDR3 is CASSLAGGKETQYF. As DNA, the CDR3 is TGCGCCAGCAGCTTGGCAGGGGGGAAAGAGACCCAGTACTTC. The chain employs TRBV5-1 and TRBJ2-5; weak D call: TRBD1 (7 bases). The CDR3 runs to 14 residues. V was pared by 0 bases and J by 3 bases, with 9 bases between. Germline V lookup: CDR1 SGHRS, CDR2 YFSETQ.

The CDR3 sequence: CRGGTGLAGGGDTQYF. CDR3 coding DNA: TGCAGAGGAGGGACGGGACTAGCGGGGGGCGGGGATACGCAGTATTTT. The V call is TRBV20-1, the J call TRBJ2-3; TRBD2 matches 15 bases. The germline V gene encodes CDR1 DFQATT and CDR2 SNEGSKA (reference sequence). The CDR3 is 16 amino acids.

This clonotype appeared many times. This sequence joins TRBV5-1 and TRBJ2-3; D not resolved. V lost 1 base and J lost 6, with 6 bases in between. The CDR3 has 12 amino acids. The germline V gene encodes CDR1 SGHRS and CDR2 YFSETQ. CDR3 coding DNA: TGCGCCAGCAGCTTGTCTGTGGATACGCAGTATTTT. Translating gives CASSLSVDTQYF.

DNA of the CDR3: TGTGCCAGCAGTTGGACAGGGTCTCGTGGCTACACCTTC. It codes for CASSWTGSRGYTF. The chain combines TRBV12-3 or TRBV12-4 with TRBJ1-2; 8 bases align to TRBD1. The V and J ends lost 4 bases and 7 bases, in that order; junction bases with no gene match: 5. This CDR3 is 13 amino acids long.

The chain carries TRBV2 and TRBJ2-1; no clear D gene. The V gene's germline CDR1 is SNHLY and CDR2 FYNNEI. V was trimmed by 8 bases and J by 9 bases, leaving 14 bases between them. The CDR3 contains 12 residues. The CDR3 DNA reads as TGTGCCAGCCAACTCCCACCGGGTGAGCAGTTCTTC. As protein: CASQLPPGEQFF. Supplemented by reference TRBV2 and TRBJ2-1, the full variable domain reads EPEVTQTPSHQVTQMGQEVILRCVPISNHLYFYWYRQILGQKVEFLVSFYNNEISEKSEIFDDQFSVERPDGSNFTLKIRSTKLEDSAMYFCASQLPPGEQFFGPGTRLTVL.

This clonotype came up a few times. This sequence joins TRBV6-2 or TRBV6-3 and TRBJ2-3; TRBD2 matches 10 bases. Germline trimming cut 5 bases from V and 5 bases from J; bases unmatched to any gene: 7. Germline V gives CDR1 MNHEY, CDR2 SVGEGT. The CDR3 runs 15 residues. CDR3 protein: CASSTLAGVEDTQYF. The DNA for the CDR3 is TGTGCCAGCAGTACCCTAGCGGGGGTAGAAGATACGCAGTATTTT.

The chain uses TRBV29-1 and TRBJ1-1; tentative D call: TRBD1 (5 bases). The CDR3 is 15 residues long. Trimming took off 2 bases at V and 10 bases at J, with 23 bases between the two ends. Looked up from germline, CDR1 is SQVTM and CDR2 is ANQGSEA. The CDR3, as DNA: TGCAGCGTTGAATTGAATGGACAAGCCCAGAGGGGAGCTTTCTTT. It encodes CSVELNGQAQRGAFF.

In this sample, this clonotype turned up many times. The chain links TRBV5-1 to TRBJ2-5; 7 nucleotides align to TRBD1. There are 16 residues in the CDR3. After removal of 4 bases from V and 5 bases from J, the junction contained 14 bases not matched to a gene. Germline V lookup: CDR1 SGHRS, CDR2 YFSETQ. CDR3 residues: CASSLDRARGRETQYF. CDR3 bases: TGCGCCAGCAGCCTTGACAGGGCTAGGGGGCGCGAGACCCAGTACTTC.

The chain carries TRBV6-5 and TRBJ2-5, with 12 positions matching TRBD2. Looked up from germline, CDR1 is MNHEY and CDR2 is SVGAGI. CDR3 size: 15 residues. Unmatched junction bases numbered 5, after V lost 2 bases and J lost 7 bases. CDR3 in amino acids: CASSYLAGGPGTQYF. The CDR3 bases are TGTGCCAGCAGTTACCTAGCGGGGGGGCCGGGGACCCAGTACTTC.

This chain connects TRBV7-9 to TRBJ2-3, with 13 bases aligning to TRBD2. V was pared by 5 bases and J by 6 bases, with 8 bases of the junction left unmatched. The CDR3 contains 16 residues. Germline V CDR1 and CDR2: SEHNR, FQNEAQ (reference sequence). The CDR3 nucleotides are TGTGCCAGCAGCCCCGGACTAGCGGGGGATAAGGATACGCAGTATTTT. Encoded protein: CASSPGLAGDKDTQYF.

The chain carries TRBV7-2 and TRBJ2-3; 12 bases match TRBD2. This CDR3 region has 14 residues. The V gene's germline CDR1 is SGHTA and CDR2 FQGNSA. V gave up 4 bases and J gave up 4 bases; unmatched junction bases: 0. For the CDR3, the DNA is TGTGCCAGCAGCTCTAGCGGGGGGGCAGATACGCAGTATTTT. Translating gives CASSSSGGADTQYF. Supplemented by reference TRBV7-2 and TRBJ2-3, the full variable domain reads GAGVSQSPSNKVTEKGKDVELRCDPISGHTALYWYRQSLGQGLEFLIYFQGNSAPDKSGLPSDRFSAERTGGSVSTLTIQRTQQEDSAVYLCASSSSGGADTQYFGPGTRLTVL.

In this sample, this clonotype turned up a few times. This rearrangement joins TRBV25-1 to TRBJ1-6, with D possibly TRBD1 on 6 matching bases. V lost 5 bases to trimming and J lost 5 bases, with 10 bases between them. Germline values: CDR1 MGHDK, CDR2 SYGVNS. The CDR3 is 14 residues long. The CDR3 DNA reads TGTGCCAGCAGTTGGACAGTTCATAATTCACCCCTCCACTTT. Translated: CASSWTVHNSPLHF.

The J gene is TRBJ2-5, the V gene TRBV7-3; D is unclear. The CDR3 covers 14 residues. Germline V lookup: CDR1 SGHTA, CDR2 FQGTGA. The V gene lost 1 base and the J gene lost 4 bases, with 10 bases spanning the gap. In DNA form, the CDR3 reads TGTGCCAGCAGCTTAAACTCGGGTGGAGAGACCCAGTACTTC. Translated, it gives CASSLNSGGETQYF. Full variable domain (missing parts from reference TRBV7-3 and TRBJ2-5): GAGVSQTPSNKVTEKGKYVELRCDPISGHTALYWYRQSLGQGPEFLIYFQGTGAADDSGLPNDRFFAVRPEGSVSTLKIQRTERGDSAVYLCASSLNSGGETQYFGPGTRLLVL.

The rearrangement links TRBV5-1 to TRBJ1-2; 10 positions match TRBD1. Germline V gene data show CDR1 as SGHRS and CDR2 as YFSETQ. Trimming cost V 4 bases and J 7 bases; bases outside gene matches: 13. The CDR3 is 16 amino acids. This chain's CDR3 is CASSPYGTGDPSGYTF. The CDR3 DNA reads TGCGCCAGCAGCCCCTACGGGACAGGGGACCCCTCTGGCTACACCTTC.